The T cell receptor beta chain under discussion was sequenced for a study of post-analysis software for immune sequencing data. Study at large: Included courses were relapsing-remitting and secondary progressive multiple sclerosis; progressive-relapsing multiple sclerosis was also included.

TCR beta libraries were prepared from cDNA with unique molecular identifiers. Via MiXCR, TCRdb re-called the PCR reads, giving one row per CDR3 protein. The repertoire holds about 620,000 distinct CDR3 sequences, with roughly 45% as singletons. Points from the study as a whole: F-measure co-clustering was strong for batch-matched samples. Among roughly 5 TRBV segments more frequent in patients than controls were TRBV5-6, TRBV5-1 and TRBV20-1.

With 0 bases clipped from V and 5 bases from J, the junction kept 12 bases outside the gene matches. The CDR3 totals 18 residues. CDR1 ENHRY and CDR2 SYGVKD come from the germline V gene. As regards this clonotype: The antigen remains unidentified.

The specimen sequenced was blood. The chain is built from TRBV10-3 and TRBJ2-1; TRBD1 agrees at 8 bases. The receptor's source is a girl aged 5-17 years with multiple sclerosis. CDR3 sequence (DNA): TGTGCCATCAGTGAGTCGACTCCGCGACAGGGGCGAAACAATGAGCAGTTCTTC. Residues: CAISESTPRQGRNNEQFF.